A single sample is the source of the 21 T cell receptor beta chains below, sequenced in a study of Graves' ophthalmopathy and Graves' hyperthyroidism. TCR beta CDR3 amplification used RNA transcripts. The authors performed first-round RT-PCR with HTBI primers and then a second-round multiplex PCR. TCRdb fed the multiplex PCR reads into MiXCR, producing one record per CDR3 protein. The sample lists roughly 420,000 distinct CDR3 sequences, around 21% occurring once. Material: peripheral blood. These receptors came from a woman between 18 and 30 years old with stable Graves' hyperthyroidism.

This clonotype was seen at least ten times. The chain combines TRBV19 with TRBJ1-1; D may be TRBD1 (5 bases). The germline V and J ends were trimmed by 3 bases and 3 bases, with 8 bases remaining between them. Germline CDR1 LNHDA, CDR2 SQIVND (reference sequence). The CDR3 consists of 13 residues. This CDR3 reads CASSIGGYTEAFF. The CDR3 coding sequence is TGTGCCAGTAGTATCGGGGGGTACACTGAAGCTTTCTTT.

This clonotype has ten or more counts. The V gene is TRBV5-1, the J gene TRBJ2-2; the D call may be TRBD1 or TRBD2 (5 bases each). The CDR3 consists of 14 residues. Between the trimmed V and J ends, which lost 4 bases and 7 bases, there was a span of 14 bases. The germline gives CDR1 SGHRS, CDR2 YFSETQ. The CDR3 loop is CASSSLGDGGELFF. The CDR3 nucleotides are TGCGCCAGCAGCAGTCTCGGGGACGGCGGGGAGCTGTTTTTT.

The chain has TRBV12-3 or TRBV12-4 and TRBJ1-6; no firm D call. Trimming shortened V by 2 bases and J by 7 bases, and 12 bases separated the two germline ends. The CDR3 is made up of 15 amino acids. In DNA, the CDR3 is TGTGCCAGCAGTTTAACCGGCTCAAGGAATTCACCCCTCCACTTT. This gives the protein CASSLTGSRNSPLHF.

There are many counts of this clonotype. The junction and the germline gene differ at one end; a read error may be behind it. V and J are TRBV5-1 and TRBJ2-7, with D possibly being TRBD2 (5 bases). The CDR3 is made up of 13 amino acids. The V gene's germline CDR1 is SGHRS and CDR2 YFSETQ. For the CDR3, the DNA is TGTGCCAGCAGCTTGGGGAGCAACTACGAGCAGTACTTC. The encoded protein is CASSLGSNYEQYF. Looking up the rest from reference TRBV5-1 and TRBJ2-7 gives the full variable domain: KAGVTQTPRYLIKTRGQQVTLSCSPISGHRSVSWYQQTPGQGLQFLFEYFSETQRNKGNFPGRFSGRQFSNSRSEMNVSTLELGDSALYLCASSLGSNYEQYFGPGTRLTVT.

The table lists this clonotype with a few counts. CDR3 in DNA: TGTGCCAGCAGACGGACTAGCTCTAGAGAGACCCAGTACTTC. The encoded protein is CASRRTSSRETQYF. The chain carries TRBV6-2 or TRBV6-3 and TRBJ2-5, with 8 bases that match TRBD2. The V and J ends lost 6 bases and 4 bases, in that order; junction bases with no gene match: 7. Per germline, CDR1 MNHEY and CDR2 SVGEGT. There are 14 residues in the CDR3.

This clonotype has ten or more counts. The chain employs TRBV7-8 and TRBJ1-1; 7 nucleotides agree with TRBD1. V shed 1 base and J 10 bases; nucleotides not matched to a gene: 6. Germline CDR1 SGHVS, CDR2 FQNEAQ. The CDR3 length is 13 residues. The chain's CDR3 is CASSLGVTGTAFF. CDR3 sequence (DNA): TGTGCCAGCAGCTTAGGGGTGACAGGGACAGCTTTCTTT.

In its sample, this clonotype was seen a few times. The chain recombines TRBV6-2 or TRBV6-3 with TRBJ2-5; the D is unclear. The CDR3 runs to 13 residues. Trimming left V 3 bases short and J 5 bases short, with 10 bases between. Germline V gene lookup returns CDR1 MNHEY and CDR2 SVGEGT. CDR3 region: CASSYPPVETQYF. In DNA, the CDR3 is TGTGCCAGCAGTTATCCTCCGGTCGAGACCCAGTACTTC.

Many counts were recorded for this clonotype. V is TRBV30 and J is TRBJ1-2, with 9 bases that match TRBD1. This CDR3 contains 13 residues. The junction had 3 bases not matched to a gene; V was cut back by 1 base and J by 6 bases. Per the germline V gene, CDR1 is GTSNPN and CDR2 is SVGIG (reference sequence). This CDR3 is CAWSGGQGDGYTF. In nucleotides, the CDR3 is TGTGCCTGGAGTGGGGGACAGGGCGATGGCTACACCTTC.

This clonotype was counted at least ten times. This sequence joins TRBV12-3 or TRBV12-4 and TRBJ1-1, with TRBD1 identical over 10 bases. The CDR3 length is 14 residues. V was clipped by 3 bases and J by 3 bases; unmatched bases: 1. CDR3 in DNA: TGTGCCAGCAGTTTGACAGGGGGCGACACTGAAGCTTTCTTT. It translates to CASSLTGGDTEAFF.

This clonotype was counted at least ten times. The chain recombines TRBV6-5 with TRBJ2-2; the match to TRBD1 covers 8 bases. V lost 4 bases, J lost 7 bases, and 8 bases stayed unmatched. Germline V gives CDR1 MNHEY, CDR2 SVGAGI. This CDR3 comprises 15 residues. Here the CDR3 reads CASSSLTGAGGELFF. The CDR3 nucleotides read TGTGCCAGCAGTTCCTTGACAGGGGCTGGCGGGGAGCTGTTTTTT.

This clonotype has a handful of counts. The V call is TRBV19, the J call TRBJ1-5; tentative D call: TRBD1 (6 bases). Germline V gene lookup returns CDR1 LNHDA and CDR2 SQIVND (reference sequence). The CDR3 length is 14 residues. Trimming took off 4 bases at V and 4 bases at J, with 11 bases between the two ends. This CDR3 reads CASSSGRGNQPQHF. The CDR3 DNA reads TGTGCCAGTAGTAGCGGCAGGGGAAATCAGCCCCAGCATTTT.

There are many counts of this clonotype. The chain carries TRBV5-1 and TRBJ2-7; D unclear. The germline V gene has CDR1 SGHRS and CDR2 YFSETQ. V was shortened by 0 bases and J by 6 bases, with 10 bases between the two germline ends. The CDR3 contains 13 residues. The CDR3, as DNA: TGCGCCAGCAGCTTGGATATAGTCAGCGAGCAGTACTTC. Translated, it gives CASSLDIVSEQYF. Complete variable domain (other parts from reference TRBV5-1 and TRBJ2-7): KAGVTQTPRYLIKTRGQQVTLSCSPISGHRSVSWYQQTPGQGLQFLFEYFSETQRNKGNFPGRFSGRQFSNSRSEMNVSTLELGDSALYLCASSLDIVSEQYFGPGTRLTVT.

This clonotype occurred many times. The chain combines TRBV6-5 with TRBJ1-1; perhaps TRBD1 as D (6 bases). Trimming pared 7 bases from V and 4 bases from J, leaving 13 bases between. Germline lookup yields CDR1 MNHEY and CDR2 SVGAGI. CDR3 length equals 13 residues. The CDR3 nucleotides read TGTGCCAGCATTGCTCGCAGGGGCACTGAAGCTTTCTTT. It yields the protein CASIARRGTEAFF.

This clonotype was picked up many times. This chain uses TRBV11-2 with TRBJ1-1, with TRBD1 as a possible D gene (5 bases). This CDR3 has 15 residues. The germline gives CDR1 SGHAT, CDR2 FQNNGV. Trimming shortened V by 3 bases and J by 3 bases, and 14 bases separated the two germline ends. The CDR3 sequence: CASSLSGRGDTEAFF. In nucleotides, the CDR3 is TGTGCCAGCAGCTTGTCGGGGAGGGGTGACACTGAAGCTTTCTTT.

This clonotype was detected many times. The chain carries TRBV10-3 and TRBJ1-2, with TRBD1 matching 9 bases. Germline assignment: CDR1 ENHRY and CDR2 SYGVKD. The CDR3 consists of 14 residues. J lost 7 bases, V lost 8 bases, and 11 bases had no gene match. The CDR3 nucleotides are TGTGCCATCTCTGACAGGGGGACGGTGTCTGGCTACACCTTC. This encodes CAISDRGTVSGYTF.

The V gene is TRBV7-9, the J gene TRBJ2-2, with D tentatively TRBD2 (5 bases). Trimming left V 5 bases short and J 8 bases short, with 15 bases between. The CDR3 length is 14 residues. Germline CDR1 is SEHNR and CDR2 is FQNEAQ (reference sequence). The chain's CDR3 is CASSPDLLEGELFF. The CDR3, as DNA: TGTGCCAGCAGCCCGGACTTGCTAGAAGGGGAGCTGTTTTTT.

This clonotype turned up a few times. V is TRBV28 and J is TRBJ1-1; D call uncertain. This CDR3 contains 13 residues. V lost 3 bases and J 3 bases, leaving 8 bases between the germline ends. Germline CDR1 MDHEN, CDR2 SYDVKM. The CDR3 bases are TGTGCCAGCAGTTTCCGGGGATACACTGAAGCTTTCTTT. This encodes CASSFRGYTEAFF.

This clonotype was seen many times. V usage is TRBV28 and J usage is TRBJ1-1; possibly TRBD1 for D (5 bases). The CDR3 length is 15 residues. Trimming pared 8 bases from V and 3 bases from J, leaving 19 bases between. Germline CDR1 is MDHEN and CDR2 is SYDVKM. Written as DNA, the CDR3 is TGTGCCAGCCTAACAGGTCCTCTGAGCGACACTGAAGCTTTCTTT. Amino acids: CASLTGPLSDTEAFF.

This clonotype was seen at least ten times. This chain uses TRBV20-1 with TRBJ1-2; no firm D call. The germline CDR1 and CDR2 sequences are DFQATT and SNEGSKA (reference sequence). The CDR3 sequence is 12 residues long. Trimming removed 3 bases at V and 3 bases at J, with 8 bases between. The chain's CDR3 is CSASGQDYGYTF. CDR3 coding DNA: TGCAGTGCTAGTGGCCAGGACTATGGCTACACCTTC.

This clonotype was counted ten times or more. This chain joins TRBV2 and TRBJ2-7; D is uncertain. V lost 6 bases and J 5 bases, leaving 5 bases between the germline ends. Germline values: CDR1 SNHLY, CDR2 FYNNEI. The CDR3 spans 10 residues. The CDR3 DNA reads TGTGCCAGCAGGGCCAACGAGCAGTACTTC. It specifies CASRANEQYF.

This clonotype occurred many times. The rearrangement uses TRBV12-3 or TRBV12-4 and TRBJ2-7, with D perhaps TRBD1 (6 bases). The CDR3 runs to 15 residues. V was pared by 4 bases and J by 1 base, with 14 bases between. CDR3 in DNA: TGTGCCAGCAGTTCACCAGGGGCCACGTCCTACGAGCAGTACTTC. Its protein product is CASSSPGATSYEQYF.